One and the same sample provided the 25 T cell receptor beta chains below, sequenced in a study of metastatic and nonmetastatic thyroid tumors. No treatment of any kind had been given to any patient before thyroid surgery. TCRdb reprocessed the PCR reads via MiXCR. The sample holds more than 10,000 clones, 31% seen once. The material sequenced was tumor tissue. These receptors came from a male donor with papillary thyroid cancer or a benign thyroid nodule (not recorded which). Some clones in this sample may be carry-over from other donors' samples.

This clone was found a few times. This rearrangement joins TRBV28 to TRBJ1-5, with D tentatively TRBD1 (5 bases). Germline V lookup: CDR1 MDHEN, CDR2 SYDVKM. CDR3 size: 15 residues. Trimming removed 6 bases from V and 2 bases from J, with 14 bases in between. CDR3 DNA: TGTGCCAGCAGGTCCGGGGGGATTCGCAATCAGCCCCAGCATTTT. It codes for CASRSGGIRNQPQHF.

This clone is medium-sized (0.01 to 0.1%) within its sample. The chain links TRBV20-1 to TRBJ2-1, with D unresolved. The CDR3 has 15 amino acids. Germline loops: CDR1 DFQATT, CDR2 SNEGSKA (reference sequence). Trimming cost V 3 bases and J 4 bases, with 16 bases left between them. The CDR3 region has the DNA TGCAGTGCTAGTCGAACTGGCGGACCTTACAATGAGCAGTTCTTC. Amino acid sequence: CSASRTGGPYNEQFF.

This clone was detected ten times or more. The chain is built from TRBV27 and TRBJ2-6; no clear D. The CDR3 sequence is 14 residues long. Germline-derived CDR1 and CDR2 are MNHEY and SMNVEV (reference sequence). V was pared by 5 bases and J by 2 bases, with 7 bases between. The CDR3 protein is CASSQSPGANVLTF. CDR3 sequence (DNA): TGTGCCAGCAGTCAGTCACCTGGGGCCAACGTCCTGACTTTC.

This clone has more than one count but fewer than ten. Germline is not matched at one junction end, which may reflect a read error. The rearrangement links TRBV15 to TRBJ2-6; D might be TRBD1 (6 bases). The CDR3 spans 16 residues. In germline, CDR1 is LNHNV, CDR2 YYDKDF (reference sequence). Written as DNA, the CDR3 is TGTGCGACCAGCAGAGTTCAGGGGTCAGGGGCCAACGTCCTGACTTTC. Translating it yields CATSRVQGSGANVLTF.

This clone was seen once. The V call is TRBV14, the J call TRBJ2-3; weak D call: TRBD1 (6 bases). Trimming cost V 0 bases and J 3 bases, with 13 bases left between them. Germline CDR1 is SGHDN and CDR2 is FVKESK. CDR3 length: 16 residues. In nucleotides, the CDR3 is TGTGCCAGCAGCCAAGAGAGCAGGGGTTTTACAGATACGCAGTATTTT. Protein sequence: CASSQESRGFTDTQYF.

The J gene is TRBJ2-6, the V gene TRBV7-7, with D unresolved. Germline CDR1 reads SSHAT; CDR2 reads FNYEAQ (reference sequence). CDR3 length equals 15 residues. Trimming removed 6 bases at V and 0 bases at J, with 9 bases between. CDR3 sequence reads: CASSLQSSGANVLTF. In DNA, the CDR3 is TGTGCCAGCAGTTTACAGAGCTCTGGGGCCAACGTCCTGACTTTC.

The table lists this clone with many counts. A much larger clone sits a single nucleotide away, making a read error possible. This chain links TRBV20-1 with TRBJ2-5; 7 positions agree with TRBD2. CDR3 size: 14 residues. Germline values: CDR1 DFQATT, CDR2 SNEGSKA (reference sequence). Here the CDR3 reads CSARYPSGQETRYF. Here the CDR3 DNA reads TGCAGTGCTAGATATCCTAGCGGACAAGAGACCCGGTACTTC.

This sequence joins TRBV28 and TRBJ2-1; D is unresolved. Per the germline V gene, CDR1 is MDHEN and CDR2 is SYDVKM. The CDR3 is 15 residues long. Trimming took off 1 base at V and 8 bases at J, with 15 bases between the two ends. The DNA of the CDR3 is TGTGCCAGCAGTTTATCCCCCCCAGGATCCCATGAGCAGTTCTTC. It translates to CASSLSPPGSHEQFF.

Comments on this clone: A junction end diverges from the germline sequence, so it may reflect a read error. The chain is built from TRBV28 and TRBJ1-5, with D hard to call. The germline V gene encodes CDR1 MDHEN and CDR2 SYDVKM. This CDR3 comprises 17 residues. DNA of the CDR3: TGTACCAGCAGTTCCGTCCTAACAAACTTTAGCAATCCGCCCCAGCATTTT. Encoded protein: CTSSSVLTNFSNPPQHF.

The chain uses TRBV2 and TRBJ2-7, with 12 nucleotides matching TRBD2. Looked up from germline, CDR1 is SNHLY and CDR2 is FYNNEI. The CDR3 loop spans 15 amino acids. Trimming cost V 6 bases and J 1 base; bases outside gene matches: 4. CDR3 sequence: CASRVTSGSSYEQYF. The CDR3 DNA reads TGTGCCAGCAGGGTGACTAGCGGGAGTTCCTACGAGCAGTACTTC.

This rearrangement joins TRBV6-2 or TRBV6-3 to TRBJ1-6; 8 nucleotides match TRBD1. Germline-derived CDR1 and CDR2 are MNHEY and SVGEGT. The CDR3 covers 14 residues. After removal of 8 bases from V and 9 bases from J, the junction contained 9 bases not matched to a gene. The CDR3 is CASGPGTGVSPLHF. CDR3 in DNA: TGTGCCAGCGGACCCGGGACAGGAGTTTCACCCCTCCACTTT.

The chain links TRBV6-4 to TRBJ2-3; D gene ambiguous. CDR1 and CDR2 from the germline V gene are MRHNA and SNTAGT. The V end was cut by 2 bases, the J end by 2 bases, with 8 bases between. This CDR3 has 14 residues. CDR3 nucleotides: TGTGCCAGCAGTGACCACCCGAACACAGATACGCAGTATTTT. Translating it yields CASSDHPNTDTQYF.

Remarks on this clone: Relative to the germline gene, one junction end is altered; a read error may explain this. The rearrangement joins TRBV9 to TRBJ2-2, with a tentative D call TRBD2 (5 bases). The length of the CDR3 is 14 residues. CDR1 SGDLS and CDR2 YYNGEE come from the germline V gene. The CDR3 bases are TGTGCCAGCATCGTAGTTAGCGAATCCGGGGAGCTGTTTTTT. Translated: CASIVVSESGELFF. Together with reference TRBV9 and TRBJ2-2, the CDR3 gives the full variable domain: DSGVTQTPKHLITATGQRVTLRCSPRSGDLSVYWYQQSLDQGLQFLIQYYNGEERAKGNILERFSAQQFPDLHSELNLSSLELGDSALYFCASIVVSESGELFFGEGSRLTVL.

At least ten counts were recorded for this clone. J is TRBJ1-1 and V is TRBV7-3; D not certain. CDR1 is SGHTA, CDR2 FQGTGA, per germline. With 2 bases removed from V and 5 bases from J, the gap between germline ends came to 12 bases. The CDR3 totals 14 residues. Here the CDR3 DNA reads TGTGCCAGCAGCTTAGTTCCGTATGGGACTGAAGCTTTCTTT. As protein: CASSLVPYGTEAFF.

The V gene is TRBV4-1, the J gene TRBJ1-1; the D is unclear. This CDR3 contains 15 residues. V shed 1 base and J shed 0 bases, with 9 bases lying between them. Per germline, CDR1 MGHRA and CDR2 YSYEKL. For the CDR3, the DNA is TGCGCCAGCAGCCAAGTCGCCGGATTGAACACTGAAGCTTTCTTT. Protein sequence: CASSQVAGLNTEAFF.

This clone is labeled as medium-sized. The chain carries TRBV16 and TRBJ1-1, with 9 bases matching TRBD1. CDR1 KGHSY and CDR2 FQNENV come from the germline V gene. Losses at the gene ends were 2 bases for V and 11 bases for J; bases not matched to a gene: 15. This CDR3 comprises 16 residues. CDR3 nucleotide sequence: TGTGCCAGCAGCCAAATGGAGGAACAGGGGGCTGTAGATGCTTTCTTT. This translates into CASSQMEEQGAVDAFF.

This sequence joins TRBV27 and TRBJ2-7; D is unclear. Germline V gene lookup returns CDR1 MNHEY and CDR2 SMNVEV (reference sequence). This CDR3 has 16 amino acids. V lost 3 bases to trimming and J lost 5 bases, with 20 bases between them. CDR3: CASSLPPTSELHEQYF. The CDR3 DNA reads TGTGCCAGCAGTTTGCCCCCGACGTCGGAGCTCCACGAGCAGTACTTC.

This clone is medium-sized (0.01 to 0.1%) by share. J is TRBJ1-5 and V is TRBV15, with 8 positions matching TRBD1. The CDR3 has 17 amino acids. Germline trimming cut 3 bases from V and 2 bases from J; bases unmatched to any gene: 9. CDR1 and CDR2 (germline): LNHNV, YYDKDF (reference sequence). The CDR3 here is CATSRMQGAGGNQPQHF. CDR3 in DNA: TGTGCCACCAGCAGGATGCAGGGGGCCGGAGGCAATCAGCCCCAGCATTTT.

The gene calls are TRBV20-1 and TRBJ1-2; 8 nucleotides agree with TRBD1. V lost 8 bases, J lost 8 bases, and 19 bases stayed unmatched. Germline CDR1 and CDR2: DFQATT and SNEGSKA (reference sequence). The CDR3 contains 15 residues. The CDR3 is CSIKGRDRWDRGYTF. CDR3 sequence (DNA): TGCAGTATAAAGGGACGGGACAGGTGGGATAGGGGCTACACCTTC.

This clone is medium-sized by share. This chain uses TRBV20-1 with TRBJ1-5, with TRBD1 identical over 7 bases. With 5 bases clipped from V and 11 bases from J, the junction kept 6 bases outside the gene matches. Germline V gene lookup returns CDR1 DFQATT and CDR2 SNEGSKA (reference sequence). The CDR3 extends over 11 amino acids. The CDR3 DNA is TGCAGTGCTGGGCAGGGGGTAGCCCAGCATTTT. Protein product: CSAGQGVAQHF.

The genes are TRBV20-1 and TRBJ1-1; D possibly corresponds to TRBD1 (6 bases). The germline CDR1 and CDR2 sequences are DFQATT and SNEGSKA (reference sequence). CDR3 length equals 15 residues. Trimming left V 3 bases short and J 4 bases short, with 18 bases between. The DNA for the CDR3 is TGCAGTGCTAGGGAGCCGGGGGGCGGGGGCACTGAAGCTTTCTTT. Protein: CSAREPGGGGTEAFF.

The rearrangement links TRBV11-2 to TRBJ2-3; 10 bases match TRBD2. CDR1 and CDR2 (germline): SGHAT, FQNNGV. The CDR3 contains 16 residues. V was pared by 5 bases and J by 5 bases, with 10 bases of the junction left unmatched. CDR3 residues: CASSRETSGLGDTQYF. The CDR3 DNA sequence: TGTGCCAGCAGCCGGGAGACTAGCGGGCTTGGAGATACGCAGTATTTT.

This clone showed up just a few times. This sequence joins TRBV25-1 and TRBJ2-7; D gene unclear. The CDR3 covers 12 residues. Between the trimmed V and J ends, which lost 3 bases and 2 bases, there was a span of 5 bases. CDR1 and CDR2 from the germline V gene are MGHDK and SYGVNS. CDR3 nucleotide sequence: TGTGCCAGCAGTGAGCTCCCCTACGAGCAGTACTTC. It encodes CASSELPYEQYF.

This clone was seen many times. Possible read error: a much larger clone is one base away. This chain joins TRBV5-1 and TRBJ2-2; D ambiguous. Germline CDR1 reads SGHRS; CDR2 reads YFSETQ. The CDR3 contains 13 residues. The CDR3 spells CASGLEGFRELFF. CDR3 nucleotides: TGCGCCAGCGGCTTGGAAGGGTTCCGGGAGCTGTTTTTT.

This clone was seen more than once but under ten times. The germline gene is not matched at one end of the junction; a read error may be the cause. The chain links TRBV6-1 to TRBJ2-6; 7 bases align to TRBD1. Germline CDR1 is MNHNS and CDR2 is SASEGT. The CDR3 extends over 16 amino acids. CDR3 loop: CASSERDSSVANVLTF. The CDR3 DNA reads TGTGCCAGCAGTGAAAGGGACAGCTCTGTGGCCAACGTCCTGACTTTC.